The clone carrying this TCR beta chain was detected many times. This sample's TCRbeta library carried unique molecular identifier barcodes. TCRdb analysed the PCR reads with MiXCR anew, one entry per CDR3 protein. Of approximately 590,000 distinct CDR3 sequences in the sample, over 9.5% are singletons; the top ten hold less than 5%. The data were taken from a study of T-cell reconstitution after alpha-beta-depleted transplantation in children. CDR3 size: 15 residues. The ends were cut back, 3 bases at V and 3 bases at J, with 14 bases in the middle. Germline V gene lookup returns CDR1 SGHAT and CDR2 FQNNGV.

This clonotype was sampled from a human donor who donated a stem cell graft to a child with acute myeloid leukemia. This specimen was PBMCs from the stem cell graft donor, taken from the stem cell graft. The J gene is TRBJ1-1, the V gene TRBV11-2; D is unresolved. The CDR3 bases are TGTGCCAGCAGCTTGCGAGCCGGGGAACACACTGAAGCTTTCTTT. Its protein is CASSLRAGEHTEAFF.